Sequencing of this T cell receptor (beta chain) was carried out in a study of identical twins. CDR3 size: 15 residues. CDR1 and CDR2 from the germline V gene are MNHEY and SVGAGI. Trimming removed 2 bases at V and 1 base at J, with 8 bases between. Each cDNA held unique molecular identifiers, and template switching gave it a universal primer site. Using its own MiXCR run on the 5' RACE reads, TCRdb lists one record per CDR3 protein. The table has roughly 750,000 distinct CDR3 sequences, 21% seen once; the top ten hold roughly 4%. This clonotype was seen a few times. Its antigen is unidentified. Findings of the study overall: Findings came from cross-sectional statistics, without long-term follow-up of donors.

These same records also appear under a second study, on T cells expressing NK-cell markers. That source notes: These clonotypes also led the CD3+CD56-NKG2C+ fraction in a handful of donors.

The chain is built from TRBV6-5 and TRBJ2-2; no firm D call. The clonotype originates from a woman aged 18-35 years in good health. Sequencing was done on a sample of PBMCs. DNA for the CDR3: TGTGCCAGCAGTTACACGTACGGGAACACCGGGGAGCTGTTTTTT. Its protein product is CASSYTYGNTGELFF.